The TCR beta chain described here comes from a study of naive and memory T cell subsets (dated by TCRdb to the late 2010s). Notes on the research overall: The study applied an open-source, UMI-based TCR alpha and beta sequencing pipeline to sorted naive and memory peripheral blood T cell subsets. The results of the functional CMV T cell responses matched the IgG serology results in every case. RNA was DNase-treated and reverse transcribed with TCR constant-region primers, mostly using SuperScript III. Overall results and qualifications from the work: Gini index rose and Shannon and inverse Simpson diversity fell from naive through CM, EM and EMRA in both CD4 and CD8 cells. The abundance of TCRs followed a power law with an exponent that differed between naive and memory subsets yet stayed consistent across the three individuals. Each clonotype was defined as a single alpha or beta chain sequence rather than as a paired alpha/beta receptor. After error correction, over 95% of naive TCR sequences appeared only once, giving much steeper abundance distributions than memory subsets. A few larger clonotypes were present in naive repertoires, particularly the CD8 repertoires, and these clonotypes were possibly memory cells re-expressing CD45RA. RNA-based TCR counts may be influenced by expression changes linked to T cell activation and differentiation. The repertoire findings for the naive and memory subsets could not be validated against a ground truth, as none was available.

From the second PCR step on, the TCR alpha and beta chain libraries were amplified in separate reactions. Donor CMV status was determined by IFNgamma production from CD4+ T cells after overnight stimulation of fresh PBMCs with CMV viral lysate. CD4 T cells were positively selected with Miltenyi beads, followed by positive selection of CD8 T cells from the CD4-negative fraction. Cells were stained for CD3, CD4, CD8, CD45RA, CD27 and a live/dead dye and were sorted on a BD Aria II into four subsets based on CD45RA and CD27. Blood was obtained from a few healthy volunteers, and the blood from each volunteer was fractionated into CD4 and CD8 T cells and subsequently into four differentiation subsets. Roughly 0.13 L of peripheral blood was collected from each donor, and PBMC were isolated by Ficoll-Paque PLUS density-gradient centrifugation. After sorting, cells were lysed in RLT buffer, RNA was extracted using a Qiagen RNeasy kit, and the extracted RNA was stored at -80 degrees C.

From the cysteine up to the phenylalanine, the CDR3 has a length of 15 residues. Only CDR3 DNA is held: 45 bases, read in frame from base 1. V drops 1 base and J drops 4 bases, leaving 13 bases in between. As encoded in the germline V gene, CDR1 is MNHNS while CDR2 is SASEGT. Library preparation used UMI-ligation and nested PCR. To cover both TRBC1 and TRBC2, the beta constant-region primer consisted of an equimolar mix of two oligonucleotides. Four rounds of PCR, combining the SP2 primer with nested alpha and beta constant-region primers, were used to amplify the ligated cDNA. A single-stranded oligonucleotide bearing the SP2 primer plus a 12-nucleotide UMI was ligated onto the 3' end of the cDNA by T4 RNA ligase 1. Incubation of the ligation reaction was carried out at 16 degrees C for about 20-25 hours. PCR2 was usually performed as a SYBR Green qPCR and halted at a preset threshold so that over-amplification would not occur. Apart from the first purification, every purification step used Agencourt AMPure XP magnetic beads. Libraries were quantified by Qubit and checked on a TapeStation, with a main peak expected near 650 bp. Pooled libraries were sequenced on an Illumina MiSeq with v2 2x251 paired-end kits, typically giving roughly 0.9-2.1 million reads per sample. Libraries were pooled at about 4 nM per sample, and 5-7% PhiX was added to improve cluster recognition. In the paper's pipeline: FASTQ reads processed by Demultiplexor were assigned V and J genes by Decombinator through tag matching that tolerated a single base-pair mismatch. UMIs were used by Collapsinator to correct both sequencing errors and frequency errors arising from PCR heterogeneity. CDR3Translator translated TCRs and extracted CDR3s from the conserved cysteine to the FGXG phenylalanine, flagging non-productive sequences. Gini, Shannon entropy and inverse Simpson indices were computed after subsampling the repertoires to the same number of UMI-defined TCRs. Power-law fits to clonotype abundance distributions were performed by maximum likelihood within the linear range. On one naive CD8 sample, the pipeline and MIGEC gave similar UMI counts, unique TCR numbers and clonal distributions. One analysis removed from the naive repertoire any naive TCRs that were also found in any memory subset from the same donor. Repertoires were searched for approximately 7,000 CMV-associated CDR3 sequences compiled from VDJdb and a published dataset. TCRdb took the public reads, trimmed them with fastp at Q25, ran MiXCR for clone calling and kept in-frame beta chains. CDR3 protein duplicates are merged, each entry listing the most common genes and DNA. TCRdb's processing, not the study's, gives the V and J calls here. Present in this sample are some 80,000 distinct CDR3 sequences, 9% of which were seen just once. The top ten hold 1.2% of the sample.

Points on this clonotype: The antigen it binds to is not known. No much larger clone is present one base from it, and per-base qualities are unavailable.

This TCR was recovered from a human donor in good health. The sequenced sample was naive CD8+ T cells from blood. In light of the paper, this sample's cell subset or site label describes: naive T cells, CD45RA high CD27+. The V and J genes are TRBV6-1 and TRBJ2-5; TRBD1 is a weak D gene call, 6 bases matching. CDR3 sequence: CASSEGTVNLETQYF. At the DNA level, the sequence is TGTGCCAGCAGTGAAGGGACAGTCAATTTAGAGACCCAGTACTTC.